A selection of T cell receptor beta chains follows, all from one sample in a study of early T cells in non-severe SARS-CoV-2 infection. TCRdb processed the 5' RACE reads anew with MiXCR; each CDR3 protein has one entry. Of 50,000 to 65,000 distinct CDR3 sequences in the sample, under 15% are singletons; the top ten hold roughly 4.2%. Sequenced material: whole blood. These receptors all stem from an adult who was a healthcare worker with PCR-confirmed SARS-CoV-2 infection or an uninfected control (not recorded which). Both conserved end residues are part of each CDR3. A D gene is named only where the DNA matches it firmly. Not every row has a clone size; where given, it reads once, few, many or a size class.

d_call clone_size j_call v_call cdr3_aa cdr3_nt
- - TRBJ2-7 TRBV9 CASSVGPPDEQYF TGTGCCAGCAGCGTCGGACCCCCTGACGAGCAGTACTTC
- few TRBJ1-2 TRBV4-1 CASSQDLGRNYGYTF TGCGCCAGCAGCCAAGATTTAGGCAGGAACTATGGCTACACCTTC
- - TRBJ2-4 TRBV6-6 CASSRQGGLAKNIQYF TGTGCCAGCAGTCGGCAGGGGGGGCTAGCCAAAAACATTCAGTACTTC
- many TRBJ2-7 TRBV19 CASSEQNSYEQYF TGTGCCAGTAGTGAACAGAATTCCTACGAGCAGTACTTC
TRBD1 many TRBJ1-4 TRBV10-3 CAIRAPGQGNEKLFF TGTGCCATCAGAGCACCGGGACAGGGGAATGAAAAACTGTTTTTT
- many TRBJ2-2 TRBV3-1 CASSQDGDSNTGELFF TGTGCCAGCAGCCAAGATGGGGATTCGAACACCGGGGAGCTGTTTTTT
- - TRBJ2-5 TRBV20-1 CSADHDNKRRETQYF TGCAGTGCTGATCACGACAATAAGCGGCGAGAGACCCAGTACTTC
- many TRBJ2-3 TRBV12-3/TRBV12-4 CASSLLKGLTDTQYF TGTGCCAGCAGTTTATTAAAGGGGCTCACAGATACGCAGTATTTT
- - TRBJ2-1 TRBV4-1 CASSQLEGGYNEQFF TGCGCCAGCAGCCAATTAGAGGGGGGTTACAATGAGCAGTTCTTC
- - TRBJ2-3 TRBV7-9 CASSFGGRIPTDTQYF TGTGCCAGCAGCTTCGGGGGGCGGATTCCCACAGATACGCAGTATTTT
- many TRBJ1-1 TRBV5-1 CASREGYTEAFF TGCGCCAGCAGAGAGGGTTACACTGAAGCTTTCTTT
- - TRBJ1-2 TRBV6-5 CASSLGPNYGYTF TGTGCCAGCAGTTTAGGCCCTAACTATGGCTACACCTTC
- once TRBJ2-3 TRBV2 CASMGVQTDTQYF TGTGCCAGCATGGGGGTCCAAACAGATACGCAGTATTTT
TRBD2 many TRBJ2-3 TRBV5-4 CASSLARLASSDTQYF TGTGCCAGCAGCTTGGCCCGACTAGCGTCCTCAGATACGCAGTATTTT
- few TRBJ2-1 TRBV5-5 CASSPDRTNEQFF TGTGCCAGCAGCCCGGACCGCACCAATGAGCAGTTCTTC
- few TRBJ2-1 TRBV6-5 CASLSAANEQFF TGTGCCAGCCTGAGTGCGGCGAATGAGCAGTTCTTC
- many TRBJ1-4 TRBV7-6 CASSRGELDGEKLFF TGTGCCAGCAGCCGTGGAGAGTTGGACGGTGAAAAACTGTTTTTT
- many TRBJ2-3 TRBV20-1 CSANYQDTQYF TGCAGTGCTAATTATCAGGATACGCAGTATTTT
TRBD1 - TRBJ2-7 TRBV11-2 CASSLPLTGTLEQYF TGTGCCAGCAGCCTACCCTTGACAGGGACCCTCGAGCAGTACTTC
- few TRBJ2-7 TRBV7-7 CASSPGRARSEQYF TGTGCTAGCAGCCCGGGCCGGGCCAGGTCCGAGCAGTACTTC
TRBD2 - TRBJ2-3 TRBV5-6 CASSWTSGERPDTQYF TGTGCCAGCAGCTGGACTAGCGGGGAAAGACCAGATACGCAGTATTTT
TRBD2 - TRBJ2-3 TRBV20-1 CSASSGAGDTQYF TGCAGTGCTAGTAGCGGGGCTGGGGATACGCAGTATTTT
TRBD2 many TRBJ2-3 TRBV6-4 CASSDQAGGPTDTQYF TGTGCCAGCAGTGATCAAGCGGGGGGGCCAACAGATACGCAGTATTTT